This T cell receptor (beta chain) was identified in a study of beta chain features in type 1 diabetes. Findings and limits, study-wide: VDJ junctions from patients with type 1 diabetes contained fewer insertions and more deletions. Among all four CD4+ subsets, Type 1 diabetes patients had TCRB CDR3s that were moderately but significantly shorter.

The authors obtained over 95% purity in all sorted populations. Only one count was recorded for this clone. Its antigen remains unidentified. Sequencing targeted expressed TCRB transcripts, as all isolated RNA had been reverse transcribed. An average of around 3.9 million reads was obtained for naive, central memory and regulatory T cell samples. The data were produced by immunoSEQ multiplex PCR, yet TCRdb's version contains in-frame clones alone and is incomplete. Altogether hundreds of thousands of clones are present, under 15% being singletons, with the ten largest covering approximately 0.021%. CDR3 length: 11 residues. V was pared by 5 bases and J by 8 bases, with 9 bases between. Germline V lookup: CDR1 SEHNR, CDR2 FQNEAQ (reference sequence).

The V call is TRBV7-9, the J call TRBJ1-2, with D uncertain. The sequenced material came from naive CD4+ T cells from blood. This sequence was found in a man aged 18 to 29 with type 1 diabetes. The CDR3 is CASSIAIGYTF. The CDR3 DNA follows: TGTGCCAGCAGCATCGCAATCGGCTACACCTTC.